Listed here is a single T cell receptor beta chain. This receptor's antigen is unknown. Per-base quality was not reported, and no clone a single base away is much larger than it. Patients with autoimmune disease history or receiving systemic immunosuppression were excluded from the trial. Peripheral blood for TCR sequencing was collected from all dose cohorts at baseline, on cycle 4 day 1, and on cycle 7 day 1. The samples were taken from a phase I, first-in-human, multicenter, open-label dose-escalation trial of ivuxolimab. Adults with locally advanced or metastatic melanoma, renal cell carcinoma, hepatocellular carcinoma or head and neck squamous cell carcinoma were enrolled in the trial. Before TCR sequencing, CD4+ and CD8+ T cells were separately sorted from peripheral blood. The data were obtained in a study of OX40 agonist ivuxolimab in advanced cancers. For the wider study: Ivuxolimab, which targeted the costimulatory receptor OX40 (CD134), was an agonistic, fully human IgG2 monoclonal antibody. The point of sequencing TCRbeta in the periphery was to test whether ivuxolimab changed TCR sequence diversity and drove clonal T-cell expansion. Intravenous ivuxolimab was administered to patients every 2 weeks at six dose levels: 0.01, 0.1, 0.3, 1.5, 3 and 10 mg/kg. Of the 50 to 55 dose-escalation patients, hepatocellular carcinoma was present in roughly 19, melanoma in roughly 15, renal cell carcinoma in 9 and head and neck cancer in 9. Partial responses were achieved by three dose-escalation patients, of whom one had hepatocellular carcinoma and two had cutaneous melanoma. The monotherapy dose-escalation portion (N of about 50 patients) of the phase I ivuxolimab trial is reported in the paper. In the dose-escalation cohort, approximately 80% of patients were male, and the mean age was 60 years with a range of roughly 20 to 80. Prior anti-PD-1, anti-PD-L1 or anti-CTLA-4 therapy was permitted, and 30% to 50% of dose-escalation patients had received checkpoint inhibitors. Points the paper makes about the study in general: The antigen specificity of the peripheral T cells that underwent clonal expansion was not determined. Clonal expansion of both CD4+ and CD8+ blood T cells was observed from baseline to week 6 at doses 0.1 to 3.0 mg/kg. On average, CD8+ T cells showed more expanded clones than CD4+ T cells after ivuxolimab. Low levels of normalized T-cell clonal expansion were also shown by some nonresponding patients. In the 0.1-3.0 mg/kg groups, partial responders had among the lowest normalized peripheral clonal expansion, particularly in CD8+ T cells.

For sequencing of the TCRbeta CDR3 region, genomic DNA was extracted from the sorted cells. The immunoSEQ Assay was used for sequencing of TCRbeta CDR3 regions. This is the immuneACCESS table as TCRdb keeps it, with only in-frame sequences that have V and J called. A part of the clones is gone; compared with another copy, unresolved V genes explain less than half, and the rest is unexplained. The sample includes approximately 76,000 clones, with over 90% observed a single time. The top ten constitute about 6.7% of the sample. The CDR3, cysteine through phenylalanine, is 13 amino acids long. Of the read, only the CDR3 DNA is kept; its 39 bases are in frame from base 1. The germline V gene (reference sequence) specifies MNHEY as CDR1 and SMNVEV as CDR2. V loses 7 bases of germline sequence and J loses 4 bases, and the interval between the two ends is 14 bases.

Sequences were derived from CD4+ or CD8+ T cells sorted from blood, sampled in a trial of the OX40 agonist ivuxolimab. The receptor was derived from an adult with an advanced solid tumor such as melanoma, head and neck, liver or kidney cancer. The chain is encoded by TRBV27 joined to TRBJ2-7; TRBD2 is a weak D gene call, 6 bases matching. CDR3 loop: CASNPHRGYEQYF. At the DNA level, the sequence is TGTGCCAGCAACCCGCATCGGGGGTACGAGCAGTACTTC.